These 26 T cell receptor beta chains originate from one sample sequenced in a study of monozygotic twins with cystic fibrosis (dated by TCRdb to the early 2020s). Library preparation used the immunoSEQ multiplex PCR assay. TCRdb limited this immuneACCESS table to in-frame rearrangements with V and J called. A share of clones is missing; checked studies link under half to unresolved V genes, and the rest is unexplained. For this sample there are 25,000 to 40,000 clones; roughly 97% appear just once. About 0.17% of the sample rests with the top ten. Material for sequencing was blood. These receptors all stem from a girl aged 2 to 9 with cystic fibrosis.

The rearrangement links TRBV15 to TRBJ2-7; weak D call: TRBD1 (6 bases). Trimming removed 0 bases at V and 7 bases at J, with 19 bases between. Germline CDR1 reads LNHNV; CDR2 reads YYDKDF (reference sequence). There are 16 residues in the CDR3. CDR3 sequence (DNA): TGTGCCACCAGCAGAGATACTGGCAGGGGCTCGGGGGAGCAGTACTTC. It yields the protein CATSRDTGRGSGEQYF.

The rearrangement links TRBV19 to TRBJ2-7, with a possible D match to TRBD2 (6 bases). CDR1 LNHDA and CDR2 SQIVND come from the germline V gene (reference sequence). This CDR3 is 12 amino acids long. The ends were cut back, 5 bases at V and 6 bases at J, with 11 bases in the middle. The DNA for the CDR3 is TGTGCCAGTAGTCCCCGGAGGGGCGAGCAGTACTTC. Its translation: CASSPRRGEQYF.

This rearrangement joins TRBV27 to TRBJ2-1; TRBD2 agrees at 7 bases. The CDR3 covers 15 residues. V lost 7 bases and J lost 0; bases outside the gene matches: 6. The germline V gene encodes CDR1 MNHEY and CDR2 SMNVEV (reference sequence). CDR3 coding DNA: TGTGCCAGCAAATTAAGCGGGACCTCCTACAATGAGCAGTTCTTC. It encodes CASKLSGTSYNEQFF.

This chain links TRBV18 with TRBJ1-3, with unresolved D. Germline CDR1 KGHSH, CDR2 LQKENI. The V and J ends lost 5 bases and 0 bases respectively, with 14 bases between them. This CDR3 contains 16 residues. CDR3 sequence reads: CASSALSRDSGNTIYF. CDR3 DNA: TGTGCCAGCTCAGCTTTAAGCCGGGACTCTGGAAACACCATATATTTT.

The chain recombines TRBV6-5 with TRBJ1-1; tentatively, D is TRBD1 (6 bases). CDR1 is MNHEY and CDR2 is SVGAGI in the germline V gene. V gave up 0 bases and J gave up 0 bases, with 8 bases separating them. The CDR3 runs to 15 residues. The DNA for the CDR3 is TGTGCCAGCAGTTACTCGGGGGCCATGAACACTGAAGCTTTCTTT. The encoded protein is CASSYSGAMNTEAFF.

The CDR3 DNA is TGTGCCTGGAGTGTAGGGCTAGCGGGAGGTAATGAGCAGTTCTTC. Amino acids: CAWSVGLAGGNEQFF. The chain carries TRBV30 and TRBJ2-1, with 11 bases lining up with TRBD2. With V trimmed by 0 bases and J by 7 bases, 5 bases remained unmatched. The CDR3 is made up of 15 amino acids. The germline CDR1 and CDR2 sequences are GTSNPN and SVGIG (reference sequence).

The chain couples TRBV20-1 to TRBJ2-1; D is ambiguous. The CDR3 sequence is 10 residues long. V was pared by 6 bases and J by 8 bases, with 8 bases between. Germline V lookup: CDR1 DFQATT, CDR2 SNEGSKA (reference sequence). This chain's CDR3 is CSAPLYEQFF. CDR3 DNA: TGCAGTGCCCCTCTCTATGAGCAGTTCTTC.

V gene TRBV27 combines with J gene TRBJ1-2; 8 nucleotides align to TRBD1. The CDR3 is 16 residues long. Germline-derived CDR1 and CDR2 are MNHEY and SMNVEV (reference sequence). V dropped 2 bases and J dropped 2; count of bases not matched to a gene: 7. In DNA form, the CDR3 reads TGTGCCAGCAGTTTAACGTCAGGGGGCCAGAACTATGGCTACACCTTC. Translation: CASSLTSGGQNYGYTF.

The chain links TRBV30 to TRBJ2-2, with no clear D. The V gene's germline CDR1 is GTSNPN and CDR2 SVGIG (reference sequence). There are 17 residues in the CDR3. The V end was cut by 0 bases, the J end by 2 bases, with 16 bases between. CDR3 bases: TGTGCCTGGAGTGTTTTGGGGTTTACTATAAACACCGGGGAGCTGTTTTTT. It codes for CAWSVLGFTINTGELFF. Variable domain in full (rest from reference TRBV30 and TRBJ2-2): SQTIHQWPATLVQPVGSPLSLECTVEGTSNPNLYWYRQAAGRGLQLLFYSVGIGQISSEVPQNLSASRPQDRQFILSSKKLLLSDSGFYLCAWSVLGFTINTGELFFGEGSRLTVL.

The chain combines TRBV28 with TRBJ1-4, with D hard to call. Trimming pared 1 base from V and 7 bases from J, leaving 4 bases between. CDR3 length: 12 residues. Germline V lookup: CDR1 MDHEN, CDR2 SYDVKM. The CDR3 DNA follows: TGTGCCAGCAGTTTATTCGGTGAAAAACTGTTTTTT. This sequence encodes CASSLFGEKLFF. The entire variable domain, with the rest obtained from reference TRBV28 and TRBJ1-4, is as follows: DVKVTQSSRYLVKRTGEKVFLECVQDMDHENMFWYRQDPGLGLRLIYFSYDVKMKEKGDIPEGYSVSREKKERFSLILESASTNQTSMYLCASSLFGEKLFFGSGTQLSVL.

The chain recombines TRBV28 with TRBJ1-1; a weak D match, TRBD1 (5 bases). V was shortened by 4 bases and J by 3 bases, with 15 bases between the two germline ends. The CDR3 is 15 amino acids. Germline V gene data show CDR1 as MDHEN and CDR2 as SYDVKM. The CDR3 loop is CASSSYAAGDTEAFF. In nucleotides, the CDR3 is TGTGCCAGCAGTTCCTATGCCGCGGGGGACACTGAAGCTTTCTTT.

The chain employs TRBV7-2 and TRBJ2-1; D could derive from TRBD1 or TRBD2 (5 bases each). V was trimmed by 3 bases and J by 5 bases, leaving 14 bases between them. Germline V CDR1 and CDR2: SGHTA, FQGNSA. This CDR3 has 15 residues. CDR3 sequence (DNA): TGTGCCAGCAGCTTGGCCGGGACCACCAACAATGAGCAGTTCTTC. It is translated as CASSLAGTTNNEQFF.

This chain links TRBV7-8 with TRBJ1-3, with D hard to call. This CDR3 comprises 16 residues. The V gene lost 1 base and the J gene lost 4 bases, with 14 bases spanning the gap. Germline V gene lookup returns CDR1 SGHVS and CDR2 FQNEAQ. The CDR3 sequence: CASSLVRQTSGNTIYF. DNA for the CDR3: TGTGCCAGCAGCTTAGTGAGGCAAACCTCAGGAAACACCATATATTTT.

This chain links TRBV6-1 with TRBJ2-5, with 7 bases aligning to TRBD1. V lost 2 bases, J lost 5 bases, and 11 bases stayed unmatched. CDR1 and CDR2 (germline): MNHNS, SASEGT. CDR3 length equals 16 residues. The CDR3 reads CASSENVRGFGETQYF. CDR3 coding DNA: TGTGCCAGCAGTGAAAACGTCAGGGGGTTCGGGGAGACCCAGTACTTC.

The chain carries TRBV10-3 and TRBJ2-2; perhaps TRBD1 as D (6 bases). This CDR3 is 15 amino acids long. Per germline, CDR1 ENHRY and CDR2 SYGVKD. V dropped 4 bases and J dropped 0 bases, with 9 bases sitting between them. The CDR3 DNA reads TGTGCCATCAGTGGGGGACATCCGAACACCGGGGAGCTGTTTTTT. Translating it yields CAISGGHPNTGELFF.

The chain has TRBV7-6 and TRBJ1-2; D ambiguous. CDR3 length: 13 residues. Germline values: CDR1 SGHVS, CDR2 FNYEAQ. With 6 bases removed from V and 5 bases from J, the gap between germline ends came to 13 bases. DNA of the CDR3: TGTGCCAGCAGTTTCGACACTACGTATGGCTACACCTTC. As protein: CASSFDTTYGYTF.

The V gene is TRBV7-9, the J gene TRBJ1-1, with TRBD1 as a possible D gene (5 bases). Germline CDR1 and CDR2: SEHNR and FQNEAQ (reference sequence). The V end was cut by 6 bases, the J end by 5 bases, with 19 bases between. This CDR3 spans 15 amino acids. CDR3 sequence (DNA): TGTGCCAGCAGGGAGGGACGGGGAGGAGGTACTGAAGCTTTCTTT. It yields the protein CASREGRGGGTEAFF.

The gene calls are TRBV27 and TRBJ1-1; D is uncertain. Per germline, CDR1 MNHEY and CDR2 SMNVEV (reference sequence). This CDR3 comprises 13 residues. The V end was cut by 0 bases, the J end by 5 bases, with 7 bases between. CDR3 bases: TGTGCCAGCAGTTTATCGGGAGGGACTGAAGCTTTCTTT. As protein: CASSLSGGTEAFF.

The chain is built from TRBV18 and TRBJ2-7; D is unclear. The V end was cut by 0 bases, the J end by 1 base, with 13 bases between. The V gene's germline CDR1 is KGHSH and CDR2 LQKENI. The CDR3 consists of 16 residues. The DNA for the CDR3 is TGTGCCAGCTCACCACCGGGGTCCGTGGGGTCCTACGAGCAGTACTTC. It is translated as CASSPPGSVGSYEQYF.

Here the CDR3 DNA reads TGTGCCAGCAGCGTAGGACAGGGTCTCCTTGGGGCCAACGTCCTGACTTTC. Its protein product is CASSVGQGLLGANVLTF. The rearrangement links TRBV9 to TRBJ2-6; 7 bases agree with TRBD1. Trimming at V came to 0 bases and at J to 3 bases, leaving 6 bases not matched to a gene. CDR3 size: 17 residues. The germline V gene encodes CDR1 SGDLS and CDR2 YYNGEE.

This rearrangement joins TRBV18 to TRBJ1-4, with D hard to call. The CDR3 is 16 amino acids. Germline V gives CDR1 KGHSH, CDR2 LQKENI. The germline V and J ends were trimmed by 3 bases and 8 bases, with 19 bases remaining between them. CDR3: CASSPIYRLREEKLFF. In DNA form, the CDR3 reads TGTGCCAGCTCACCTATTTACAGACTCCGGGAGGAAAAACTGTTTTTT.

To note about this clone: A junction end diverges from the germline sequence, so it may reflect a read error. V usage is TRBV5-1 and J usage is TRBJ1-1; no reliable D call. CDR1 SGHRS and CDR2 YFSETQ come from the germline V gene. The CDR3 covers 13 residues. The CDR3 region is CASSLTVKTEAFF. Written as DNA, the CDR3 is TGCGCCAGCAGCTTGACAGTGAAGACTGAAGCTTTCTTT.

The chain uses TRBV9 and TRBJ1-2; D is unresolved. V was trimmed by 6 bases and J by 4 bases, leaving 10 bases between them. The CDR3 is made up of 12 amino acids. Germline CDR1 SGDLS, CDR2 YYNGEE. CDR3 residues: CASTSGLYGYTF. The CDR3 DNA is TGTGCCAGCACCTCGGGCCTCTATGGCTACACCTTC. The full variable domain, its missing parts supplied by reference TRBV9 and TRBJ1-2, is DSGVTQTPKHLITATGQRVTLRCSPRSGDLSVYWYQQSLDQGLQFLIQYYNGEERAKGNILERFSAQQFPDLHSELNLSSLELGDSALYFCASTSGLYGYTFGSGTRLTVV.

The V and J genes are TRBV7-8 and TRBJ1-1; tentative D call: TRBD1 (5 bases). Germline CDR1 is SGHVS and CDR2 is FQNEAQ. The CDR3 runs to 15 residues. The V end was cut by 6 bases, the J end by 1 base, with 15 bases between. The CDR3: CASSPTGTANTEAFF. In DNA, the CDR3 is TGTGCCAGCAGTCCGACCGGGACCGCGAACACTGAAGCTTTCTTT.

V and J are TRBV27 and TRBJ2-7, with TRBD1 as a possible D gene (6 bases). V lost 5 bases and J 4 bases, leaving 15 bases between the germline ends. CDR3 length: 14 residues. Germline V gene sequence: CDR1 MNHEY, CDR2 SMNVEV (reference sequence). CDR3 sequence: CASSIGTRGYEQYF. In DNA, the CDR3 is TGTGCCAGCAGTATAGGGACACGGGGATACGAGCAGTACTTC.

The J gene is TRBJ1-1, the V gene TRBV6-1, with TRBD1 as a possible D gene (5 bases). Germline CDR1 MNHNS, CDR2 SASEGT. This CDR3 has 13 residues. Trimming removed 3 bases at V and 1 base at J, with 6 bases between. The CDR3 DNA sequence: TGTGCCAGCAGTGATCAGGGGAACACTGAAGCTTTCTTT. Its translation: CASSDQGNTEAFF.